This T cell receptor (beta chain) was identified during a study of OX40 agonist ivuxolimab in advanced cancers. Study-level results: Expanded clones were, on average, more numerous among CD8+ T cells than CD4+. Dosing at 0.1 to 3.0 mg/kg was accompanied by clonal expansion of CD4+ and CD8+ blood T cells by week 6. Nonresponders, in some cases, also had low normalized T-cell clonal expansion.

This CDR3 has 14 amino acids. V was clipped by 4 bases and J by 4 bases; unmatched bases: 7. Germline V gene data show CDR1 as GTSNPN and CDR2 as SVGIG (reference sequence). Only in-frame clones appear in the TCRdb table, and some are missing; sequencing was by immunoSEQ multiplex PCR. Of approximately 75,000 clones detected, roughly 84% appear once; the ten largest clones hold 5% to 6.5%. For this clone: Its antigen is as yet unknown.

Sequences were derived from CD4+ or CD8+ T cells sorted from blood, sampled in a trial of the OX40 agonist ivuxolimab. The rearrangement links TRBV30 to TRBJ1-5, with 7 bases lining up with TRBD1. The TCR was taken from an adult with an advanced solid tumor such as melanoma, head and neck, liver or kidney cancer. CDR3 amino acids: CAWTPGQRNQPQHF. The CDR3 DNA reads TGTGCCTGGACCCCGGGACAGAGGAATCAGCCCCAGCATTTT.